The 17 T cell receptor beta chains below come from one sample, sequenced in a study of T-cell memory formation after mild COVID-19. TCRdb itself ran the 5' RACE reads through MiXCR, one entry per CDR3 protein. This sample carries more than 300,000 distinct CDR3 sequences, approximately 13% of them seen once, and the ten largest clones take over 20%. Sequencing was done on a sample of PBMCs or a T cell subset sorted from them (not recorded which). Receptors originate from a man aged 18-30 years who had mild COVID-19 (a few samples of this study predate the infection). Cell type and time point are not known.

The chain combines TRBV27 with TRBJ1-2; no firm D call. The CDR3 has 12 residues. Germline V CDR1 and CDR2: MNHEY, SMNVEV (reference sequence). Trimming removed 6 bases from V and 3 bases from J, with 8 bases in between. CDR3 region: CASRGNYYGYTF. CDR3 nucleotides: TGTGCCAGCAGGGGGAATTACTATGGCTACACCTTC.

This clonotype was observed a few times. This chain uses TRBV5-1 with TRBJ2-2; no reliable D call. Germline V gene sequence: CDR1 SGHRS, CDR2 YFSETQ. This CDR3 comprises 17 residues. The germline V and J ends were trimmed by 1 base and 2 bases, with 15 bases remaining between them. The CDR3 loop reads CASSLKWFRKNTGELFF. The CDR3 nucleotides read TGCGCCAGCAGCTTGAAATGGTTCCGGAAAAACACCGGGGAGCTGTTTTTT.

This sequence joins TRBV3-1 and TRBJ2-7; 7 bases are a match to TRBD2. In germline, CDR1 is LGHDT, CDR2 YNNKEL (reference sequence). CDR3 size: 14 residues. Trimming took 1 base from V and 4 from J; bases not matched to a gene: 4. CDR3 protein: CASSQATSVYEQYF. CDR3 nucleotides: TGTGCCAGCAGCCAAGCCACTAGCGTATACGAGCAGTACTTC.

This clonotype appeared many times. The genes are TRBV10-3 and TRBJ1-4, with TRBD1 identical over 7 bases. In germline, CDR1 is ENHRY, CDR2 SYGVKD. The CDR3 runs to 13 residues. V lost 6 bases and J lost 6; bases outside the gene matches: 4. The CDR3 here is CAISDREHEKLFF. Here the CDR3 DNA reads TGTGCCATCAGCGACAGGGAGCATGAAAAACTGTTTTTT.

The CDR3 DNA reads TGCGCCAGCAGCCAGAATCCGCGGGGGGGAGAGACCCAGTACTTC. Its translation is CASSQNPRGGETQYF. The chain combines TRBV4-3 with TRBJ2-5; 9 bases are a match to TRBD2. Germline V gene data show CDR1 as LGHNA and CDR2 as YSLEER. The length of the CDR3 is 15 residues. After removal of 3 bases from V and 4 bases from J, the junction contained 6 bases not matched to a gene.

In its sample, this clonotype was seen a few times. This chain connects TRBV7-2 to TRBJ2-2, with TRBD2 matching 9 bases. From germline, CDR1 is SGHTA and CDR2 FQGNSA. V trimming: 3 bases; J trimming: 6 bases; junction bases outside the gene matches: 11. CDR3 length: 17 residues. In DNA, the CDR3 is TGTGCCAGCAGCTTTTCTAGCGGGGAGTATAGATCCGGGGAGCTGTTTTTT. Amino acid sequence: CASSFSSGEYRSGELFF. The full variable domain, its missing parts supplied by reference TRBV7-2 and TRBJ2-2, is GAGVSQSPSNKVTEKGKDVELRCDPISGHTALYWYRQSLGQGLEFLIYFQGNSAPDKSGLPSDRFSAERTGGSVSTLTIQRTQQEDSAVYLCASSFSSGEYRSGELFFGEGSRLTVL.

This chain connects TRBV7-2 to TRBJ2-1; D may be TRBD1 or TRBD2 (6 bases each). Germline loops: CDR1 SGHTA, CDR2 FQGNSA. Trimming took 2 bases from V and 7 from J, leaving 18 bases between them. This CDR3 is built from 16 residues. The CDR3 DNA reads TGTGCCAGCAGCTTATTTCTAGCGAAGCAGGGGAATGAGCAGTTCTTC. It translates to CASSLFLAKQGNEQFF.

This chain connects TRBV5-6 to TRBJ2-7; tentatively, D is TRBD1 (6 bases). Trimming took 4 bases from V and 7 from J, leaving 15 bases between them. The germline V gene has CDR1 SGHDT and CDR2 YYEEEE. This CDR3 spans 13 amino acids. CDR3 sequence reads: CASSIDRYGEQYV. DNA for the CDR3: TGTGCCAGCAGCATCGACAGGTATGGGGAGCAGTACGTC.

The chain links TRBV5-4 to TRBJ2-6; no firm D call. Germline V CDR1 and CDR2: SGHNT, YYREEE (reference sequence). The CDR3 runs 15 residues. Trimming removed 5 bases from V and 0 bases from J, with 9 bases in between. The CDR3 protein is CASSPQSSGANVLTF. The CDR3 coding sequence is TGTGCCAGCAGTCCCCAGAGCTCTGGGGCCAACGTCCTGACTTTC.

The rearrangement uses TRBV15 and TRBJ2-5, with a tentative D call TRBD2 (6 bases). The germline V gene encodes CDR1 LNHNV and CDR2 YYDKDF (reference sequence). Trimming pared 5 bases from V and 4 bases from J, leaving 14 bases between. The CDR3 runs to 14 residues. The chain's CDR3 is CATSEGRGGETQYF. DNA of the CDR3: TGTGCCACCAGCGAGGGTAGGGGAGGAGAGACCCAGTACTTC.

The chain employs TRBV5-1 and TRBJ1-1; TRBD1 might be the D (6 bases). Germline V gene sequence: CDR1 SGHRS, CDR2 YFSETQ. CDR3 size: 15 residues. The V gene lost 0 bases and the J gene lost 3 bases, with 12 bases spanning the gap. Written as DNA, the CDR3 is TGCGCCAGCAGCTTGGAGCCAGGGGAGGACACTGAAGCTTTCTTT. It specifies CASSLEPGEDTEAFF.

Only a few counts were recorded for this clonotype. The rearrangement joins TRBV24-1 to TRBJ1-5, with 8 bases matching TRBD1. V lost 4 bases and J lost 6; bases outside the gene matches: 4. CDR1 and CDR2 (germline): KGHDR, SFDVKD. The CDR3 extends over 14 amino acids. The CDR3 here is CATSDETGVQPQHF. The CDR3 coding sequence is TGTGCCACCAGTGACGAGACAGGGGTTCAGCCCCAGCATTTT.

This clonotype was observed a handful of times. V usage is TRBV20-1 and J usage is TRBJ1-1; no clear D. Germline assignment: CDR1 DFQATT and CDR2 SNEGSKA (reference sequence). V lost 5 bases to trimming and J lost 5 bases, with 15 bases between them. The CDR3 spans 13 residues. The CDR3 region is CSALYRRGTEAFF. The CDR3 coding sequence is TGCAGTGCTCTTTATAGGCGAGGGACTGAAGCTTTCTTT.

The CDR3 loop is CASSQPTGGLSNEQFF. The CDR3 bases are TGTGCCAGCAGCCAACCCACGGGCGGGCTAAGCAATGAGCAGTTCTTC. This chain connects TRBV4-2 to TRBJ2-1, with a possible D match to TRBD2 (5 bases). The germline gives CDR1 LGHNA, CDR2 YNFKEQ. Trimming left V 2 bases short and J 6 bases short, with 17 bases between. This CDR3 is 16 amino acids long.

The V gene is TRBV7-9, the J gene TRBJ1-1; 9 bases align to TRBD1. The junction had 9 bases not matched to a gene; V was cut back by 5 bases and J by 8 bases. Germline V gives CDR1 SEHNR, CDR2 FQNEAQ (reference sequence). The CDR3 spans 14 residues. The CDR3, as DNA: TGTGCCAGCAGCCTCGGGGACAGGGTACGAGAAGCTTTCTTT. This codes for CASSLGDRVREAFF.

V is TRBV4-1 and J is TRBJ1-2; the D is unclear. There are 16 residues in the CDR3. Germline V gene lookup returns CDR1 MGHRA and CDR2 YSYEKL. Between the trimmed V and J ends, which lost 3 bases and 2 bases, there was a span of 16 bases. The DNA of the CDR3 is TGCGCCAGCAGCCAGATCGGTCAGAACCCCAACTATGGCTACACCTTC. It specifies CASSQIGQNPNYGYTF.

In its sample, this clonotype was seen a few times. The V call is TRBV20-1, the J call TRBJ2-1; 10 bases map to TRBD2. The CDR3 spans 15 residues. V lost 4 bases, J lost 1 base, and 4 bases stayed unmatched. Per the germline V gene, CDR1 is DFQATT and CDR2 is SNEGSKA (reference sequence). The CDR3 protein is CSATGLAVSYNEQFF. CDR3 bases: TGCAGTGCTACCGGACTAGCGGTTTCCTACAATGAGCAGTTCTTC.